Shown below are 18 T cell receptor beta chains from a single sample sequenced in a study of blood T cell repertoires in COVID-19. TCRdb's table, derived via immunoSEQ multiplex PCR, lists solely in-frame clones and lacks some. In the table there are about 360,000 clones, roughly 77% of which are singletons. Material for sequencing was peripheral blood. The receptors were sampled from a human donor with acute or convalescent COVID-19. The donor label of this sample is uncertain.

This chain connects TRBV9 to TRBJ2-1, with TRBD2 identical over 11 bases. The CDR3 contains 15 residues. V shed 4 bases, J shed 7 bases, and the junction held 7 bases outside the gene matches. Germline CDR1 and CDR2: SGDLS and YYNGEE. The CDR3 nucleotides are TGTGCCAGCAGCAACCGACTAGCGGGGTGGAATGAGCAGTTCTTC. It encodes CASSNRLAGWNEQFF.

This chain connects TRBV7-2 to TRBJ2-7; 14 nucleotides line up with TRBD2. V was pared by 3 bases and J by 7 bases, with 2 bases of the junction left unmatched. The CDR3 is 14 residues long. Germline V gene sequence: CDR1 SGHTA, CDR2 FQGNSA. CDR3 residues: CASSFRTSGREQYF. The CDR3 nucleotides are TGTGCCAGCAGCTTTCGGACTAGCGGGAGGGAGCAGTACTTC. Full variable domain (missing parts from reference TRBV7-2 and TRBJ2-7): GAGVSQSPSNKVTEKGKDVELRCDPISGHTALYWYRQSLGQGLEFLIYFQGNSAPDKSGLPSDRFSAERTGGSVSTLTIQRTQQEDSAVYLCASSFRTSGREQYFGPGTRLTVT.

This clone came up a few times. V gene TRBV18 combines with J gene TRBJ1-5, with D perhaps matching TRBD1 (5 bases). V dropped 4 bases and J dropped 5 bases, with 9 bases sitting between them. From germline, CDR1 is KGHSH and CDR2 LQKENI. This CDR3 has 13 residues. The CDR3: CASSQGKHQPQHF. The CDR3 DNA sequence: TGTGCCAGCTCACAGGGGAAGCATCAGCCCCAGCATTTT.

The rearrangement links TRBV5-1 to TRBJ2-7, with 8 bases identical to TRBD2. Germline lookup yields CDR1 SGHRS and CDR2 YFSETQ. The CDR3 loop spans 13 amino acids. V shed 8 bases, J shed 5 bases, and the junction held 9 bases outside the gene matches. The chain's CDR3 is CARPGGARNEQYF. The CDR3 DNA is TGCGCCAGACCGGGAGGGGCTAGGAACGAGCAGTACTTC.

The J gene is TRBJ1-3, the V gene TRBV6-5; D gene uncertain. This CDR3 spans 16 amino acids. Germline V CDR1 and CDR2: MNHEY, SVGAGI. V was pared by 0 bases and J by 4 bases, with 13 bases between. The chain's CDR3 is CASSYSVSGGGNTIYF. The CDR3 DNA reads TGTGCCAGCAGTTACTCGGTATCGGGTGGAGGAAACACCATATATTTT.

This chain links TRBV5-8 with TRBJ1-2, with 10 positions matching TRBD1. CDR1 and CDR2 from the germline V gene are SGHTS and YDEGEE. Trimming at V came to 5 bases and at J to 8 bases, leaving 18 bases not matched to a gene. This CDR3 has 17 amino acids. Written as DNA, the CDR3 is TGTGCCAGCAGGGGAGGGACAGGGGCCTCGCCTGAGGGCGGCTACACCTTC. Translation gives CASRGGTGASPEGGYTF.

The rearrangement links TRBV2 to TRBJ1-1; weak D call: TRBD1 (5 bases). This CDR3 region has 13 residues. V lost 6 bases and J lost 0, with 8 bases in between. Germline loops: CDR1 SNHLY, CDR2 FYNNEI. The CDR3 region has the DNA TGTGCCAGCAGACAGGAATTGAACACTGAAGCTTTCTTT. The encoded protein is CASRQELNTEAFF.

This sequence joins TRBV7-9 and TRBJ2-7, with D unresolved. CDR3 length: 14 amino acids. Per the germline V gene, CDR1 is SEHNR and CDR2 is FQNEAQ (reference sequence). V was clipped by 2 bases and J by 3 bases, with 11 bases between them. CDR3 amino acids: CASSLNPSGYEQYF. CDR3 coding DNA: TGTGCCAGCAGCTTAAACCCCTCCGGCTACGAGCAGTACTTC.

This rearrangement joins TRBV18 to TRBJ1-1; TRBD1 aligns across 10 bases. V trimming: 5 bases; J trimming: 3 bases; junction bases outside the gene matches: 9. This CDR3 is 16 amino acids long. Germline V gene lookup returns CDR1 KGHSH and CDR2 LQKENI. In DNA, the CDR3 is TGTGCCAGCTCATCTTCCGGGACAGGGGCGCACACTGAAGCTTTCTTT. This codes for CASSSSGTGAHTEAFF.

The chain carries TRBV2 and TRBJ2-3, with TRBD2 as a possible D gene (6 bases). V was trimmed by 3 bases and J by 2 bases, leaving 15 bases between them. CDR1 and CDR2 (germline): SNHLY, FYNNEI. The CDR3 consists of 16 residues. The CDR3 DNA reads TGTGCCAGCAGTGATCCGGAGGGGCTTTCCACAGATACGCAGTATTTT. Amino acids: CASSDPEGLSTDTQYF. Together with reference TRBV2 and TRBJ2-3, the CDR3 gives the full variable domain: EPEVTQTPSHQVTQMGQEVILRCVPISNHLYFYWYRQILGQKVEFLVSFYNNEISEKSEIFDDQFSVERPDGSNFTLKIRSTKLEDSAMYFCASSDPEGLSTDTQYFGPGTRLTVL.

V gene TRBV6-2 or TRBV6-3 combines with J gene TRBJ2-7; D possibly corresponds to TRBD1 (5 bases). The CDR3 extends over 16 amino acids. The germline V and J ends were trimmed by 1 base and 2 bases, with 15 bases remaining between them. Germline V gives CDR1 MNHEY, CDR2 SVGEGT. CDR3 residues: CASSYLALKGTYEQYF. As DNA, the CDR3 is TGTGCCAGCAGTTACTTGGCTTTAAAGGGGACCTACGAGCAGTACTTC.

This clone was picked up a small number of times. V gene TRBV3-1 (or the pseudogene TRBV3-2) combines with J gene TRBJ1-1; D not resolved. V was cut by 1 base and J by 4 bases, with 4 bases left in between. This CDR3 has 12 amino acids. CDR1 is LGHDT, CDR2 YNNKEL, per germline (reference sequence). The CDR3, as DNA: TGTGCCAGCAGCCAAGCTAGCACTGAAGCTTTCTTT. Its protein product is CASSQASTEAFF.

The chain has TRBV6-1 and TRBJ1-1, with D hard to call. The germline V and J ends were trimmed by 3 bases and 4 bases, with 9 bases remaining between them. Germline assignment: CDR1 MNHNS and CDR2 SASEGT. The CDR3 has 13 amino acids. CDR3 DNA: TGTGCCAGCAGTGAGGGGAGAATCACTGAAGCTTTCTTT. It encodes CASSEGRITEAFF.

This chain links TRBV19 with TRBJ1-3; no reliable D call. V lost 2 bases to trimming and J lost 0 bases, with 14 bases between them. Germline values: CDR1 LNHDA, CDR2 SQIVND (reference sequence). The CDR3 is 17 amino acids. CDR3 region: CASSILPFGRSGNTIYF. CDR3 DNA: TGTGCCAGTAGTATACTTCCCTTCGGTCGCTCTGGAAACACCATATATTTT.

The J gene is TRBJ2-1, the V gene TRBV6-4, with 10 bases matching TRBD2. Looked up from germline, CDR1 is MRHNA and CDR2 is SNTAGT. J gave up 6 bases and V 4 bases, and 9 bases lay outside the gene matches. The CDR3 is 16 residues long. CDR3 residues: CASSAEVAGGVNEQFF. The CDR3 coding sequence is TGTGCCAGCAGTGCTGAGGTAGCGGGGGGAGTCAATGAGCAGTTCTTC.

CDR3 sequence: CASSPGPGPGGDTQYF. DNA of the CDR3: TGTGCCAGCAGCCCCGGCCCCGGGCCCGGAGGAGATACGCAGTATTTT. The chain employs TRBV11-2 and TRBJ2-3; D is perhaps TRBD2 (5 bases). The V gene lost 5 bases and the J gene lost 5 bases, with 20 bases spanning the gap. The CDR3 is 16 amino acids. Germline V gene sequence: CDR1 SGHAT, CDR2 FQNNGV.

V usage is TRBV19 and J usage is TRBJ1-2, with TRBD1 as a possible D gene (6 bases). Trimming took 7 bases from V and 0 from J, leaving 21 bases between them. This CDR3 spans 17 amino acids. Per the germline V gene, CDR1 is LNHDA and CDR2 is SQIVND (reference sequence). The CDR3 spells CASTSLDRPVANYGYTF. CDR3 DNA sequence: TGTGCCAGTACCTCACTGGACAGACCTGTAGCTAACTATGGCTACACCTTC.

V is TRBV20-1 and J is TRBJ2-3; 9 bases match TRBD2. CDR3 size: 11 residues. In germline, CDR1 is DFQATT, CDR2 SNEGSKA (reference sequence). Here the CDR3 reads CSSSGVDTQYF. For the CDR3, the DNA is TGCAGCTCTAGCGGGGTAGATACGCAGTATTTT.